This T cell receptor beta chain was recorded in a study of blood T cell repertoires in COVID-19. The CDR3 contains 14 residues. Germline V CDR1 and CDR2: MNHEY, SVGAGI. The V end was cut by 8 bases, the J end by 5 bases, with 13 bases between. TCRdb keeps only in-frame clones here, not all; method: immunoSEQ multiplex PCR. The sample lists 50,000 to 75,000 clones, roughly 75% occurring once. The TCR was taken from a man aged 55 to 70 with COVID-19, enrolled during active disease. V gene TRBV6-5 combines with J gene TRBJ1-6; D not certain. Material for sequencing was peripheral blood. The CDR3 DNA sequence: TGTGCCAGCGGCCGGGATCTTGATAATTCACCCCTCCACTTT. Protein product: CASGRDLDNSPLHF.